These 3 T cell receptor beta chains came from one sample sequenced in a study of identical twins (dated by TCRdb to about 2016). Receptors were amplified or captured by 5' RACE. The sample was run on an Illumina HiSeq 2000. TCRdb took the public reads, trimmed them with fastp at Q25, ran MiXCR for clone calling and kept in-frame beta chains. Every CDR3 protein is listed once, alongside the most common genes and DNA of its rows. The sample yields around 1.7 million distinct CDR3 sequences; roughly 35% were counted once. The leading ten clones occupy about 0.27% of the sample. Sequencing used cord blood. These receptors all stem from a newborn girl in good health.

CDR3 in DNA: TGTGCCAGCAGCTTACGGACTAGCGGGGGCCGAAACTCCAATGAGCAGTACTTC. It specifies CASSLRTSGGRNSNEQYF. The gene calls are TRBV7-9 and TRBJ2-7, with 13 bases lining up with TRBD2. V dropped 2 bases and J dropped 7; count of bases not matched to a gene: 14. Germline CDR1 reads SEHNR; CDR2 reads FQNEAQ (reference sequence). The CDR3 consists of 18 residues. Combining the CDR3 with reference TRBV7-9 and TRBJ2-7 gives the whole variable domain DTGVSQNPRHKITKRGQNVTFRCDPISEHNRLYWYRQTLGQGPEFLTYFQNEAQLEKSRLLSDRFSAERPKGSFSTLEIQRTEQGDSAMYLCASSLRTSGGRNSNEQYFGPGTRLTVT.

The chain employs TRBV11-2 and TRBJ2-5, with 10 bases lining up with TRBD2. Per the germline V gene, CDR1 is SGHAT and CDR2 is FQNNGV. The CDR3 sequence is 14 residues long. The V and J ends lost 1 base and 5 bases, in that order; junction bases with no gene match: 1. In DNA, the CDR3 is TGTGCCAGCAGCTTAGGAGCGGGGGGGGAGACCCAGTACTTC. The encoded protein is CASSLGAGGETQYF. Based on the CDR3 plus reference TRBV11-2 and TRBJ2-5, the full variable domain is EAGVAQSPRYKIIEKRQSVAFWCNPISGHATLYWYQQILGQGPKLLIQFQNNGVVDDSQLPKDRFSAERLKGVDSTLKIQPAKLEDSAVYLCASSLGAGGETQYFGPGTRLLVL.

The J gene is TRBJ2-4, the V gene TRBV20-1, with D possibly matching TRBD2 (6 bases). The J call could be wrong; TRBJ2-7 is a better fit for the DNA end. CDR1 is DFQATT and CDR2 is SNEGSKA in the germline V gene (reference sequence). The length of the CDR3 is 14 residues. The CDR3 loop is CSAPKGVGRYEQYF. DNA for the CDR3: TGCAGTGCTCCCAAAGGAGTGGGGAGGTACGAGCAGTACTTC.